Included here is one TCR beta chain sequence, with context. The DNA is left out, because the CDR3 cannot be placed on it with certainty; the CDR3 is given as TCRdb lists it. This sample was taken from a study of blood T cell repertoires in COVID-19. Method: immunoSEQ multiplex PCR; TCRdb's copy keeps in-frame clones and lacks some. This table holds about 100,000 clones, around 90% found once. Counting both end residues, the CDR3 totals 15 amino acids. CDR1 and CDR2 (germline): LNHDA, SQIVND (reference sequence). The TCR comes from a woman in her fifties or sixties with acute or convalescent COVID-19. Sequencing was performed on peripheral blood. This sequence joins TRBV19 and TRBJ1-4. CDR3 protein: CATQYVGATNEKLFF.